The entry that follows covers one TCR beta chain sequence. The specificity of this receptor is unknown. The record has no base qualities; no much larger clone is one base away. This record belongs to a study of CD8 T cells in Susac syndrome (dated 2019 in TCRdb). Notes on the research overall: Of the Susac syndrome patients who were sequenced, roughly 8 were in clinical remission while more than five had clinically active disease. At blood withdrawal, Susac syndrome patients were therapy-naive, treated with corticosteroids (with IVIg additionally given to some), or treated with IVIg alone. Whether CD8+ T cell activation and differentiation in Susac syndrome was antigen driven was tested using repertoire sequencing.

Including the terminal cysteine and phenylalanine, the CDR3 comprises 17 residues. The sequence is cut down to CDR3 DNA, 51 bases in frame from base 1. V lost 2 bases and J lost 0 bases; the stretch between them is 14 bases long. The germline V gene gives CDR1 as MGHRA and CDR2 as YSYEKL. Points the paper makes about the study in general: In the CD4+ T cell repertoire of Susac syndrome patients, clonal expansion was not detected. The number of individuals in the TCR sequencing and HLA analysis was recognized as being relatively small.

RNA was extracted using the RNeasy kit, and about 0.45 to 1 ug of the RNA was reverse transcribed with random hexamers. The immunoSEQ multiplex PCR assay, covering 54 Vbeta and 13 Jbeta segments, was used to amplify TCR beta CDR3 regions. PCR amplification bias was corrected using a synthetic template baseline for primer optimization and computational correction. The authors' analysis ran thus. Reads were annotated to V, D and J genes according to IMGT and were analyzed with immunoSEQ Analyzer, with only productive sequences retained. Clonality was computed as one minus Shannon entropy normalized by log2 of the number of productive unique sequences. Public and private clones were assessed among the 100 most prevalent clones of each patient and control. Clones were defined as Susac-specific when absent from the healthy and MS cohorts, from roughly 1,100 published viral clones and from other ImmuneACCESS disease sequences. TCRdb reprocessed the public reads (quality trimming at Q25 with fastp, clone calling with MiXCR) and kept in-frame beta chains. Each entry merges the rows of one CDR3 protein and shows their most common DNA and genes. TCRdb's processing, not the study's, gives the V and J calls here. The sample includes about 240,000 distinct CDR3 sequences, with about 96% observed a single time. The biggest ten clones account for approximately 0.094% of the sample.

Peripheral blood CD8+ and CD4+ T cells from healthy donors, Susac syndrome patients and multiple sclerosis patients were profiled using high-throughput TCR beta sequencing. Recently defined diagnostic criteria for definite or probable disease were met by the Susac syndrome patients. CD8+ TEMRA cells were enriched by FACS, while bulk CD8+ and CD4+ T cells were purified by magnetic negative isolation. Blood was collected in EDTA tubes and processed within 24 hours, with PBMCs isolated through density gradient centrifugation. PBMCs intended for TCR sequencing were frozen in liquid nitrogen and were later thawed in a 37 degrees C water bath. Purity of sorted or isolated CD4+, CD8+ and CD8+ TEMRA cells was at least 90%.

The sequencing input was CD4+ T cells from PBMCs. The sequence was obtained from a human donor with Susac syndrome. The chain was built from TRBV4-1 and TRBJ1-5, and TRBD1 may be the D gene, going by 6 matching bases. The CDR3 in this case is CASSQFPGQSSNQPQHF. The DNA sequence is TGCGCCAGCAGCCAATTCCCTGGACAGTCTAGCAATCAGCCCCAGCATTTT.